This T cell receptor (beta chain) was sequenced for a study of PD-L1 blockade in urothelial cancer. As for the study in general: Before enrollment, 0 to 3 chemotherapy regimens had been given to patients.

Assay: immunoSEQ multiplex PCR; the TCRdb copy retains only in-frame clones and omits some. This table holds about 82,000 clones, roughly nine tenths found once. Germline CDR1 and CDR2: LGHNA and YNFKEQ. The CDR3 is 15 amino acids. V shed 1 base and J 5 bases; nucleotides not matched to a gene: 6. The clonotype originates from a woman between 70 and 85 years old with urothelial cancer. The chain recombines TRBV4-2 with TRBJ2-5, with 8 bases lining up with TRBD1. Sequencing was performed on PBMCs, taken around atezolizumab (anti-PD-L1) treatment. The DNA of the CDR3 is TGTGCCAGCAGCCAAGCGGACAGGGCGGCCGAGACCCAGTACTTC. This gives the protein CASSQADRAAETQYF.